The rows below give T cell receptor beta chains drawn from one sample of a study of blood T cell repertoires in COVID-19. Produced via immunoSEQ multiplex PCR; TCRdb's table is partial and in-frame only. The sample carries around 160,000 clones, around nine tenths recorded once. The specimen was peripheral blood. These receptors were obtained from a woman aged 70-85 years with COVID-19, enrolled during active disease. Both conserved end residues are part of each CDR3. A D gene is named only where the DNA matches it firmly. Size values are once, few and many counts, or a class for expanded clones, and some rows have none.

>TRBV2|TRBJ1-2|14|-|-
TGTGCCAGCAGTGAATGGAGCAGGGCTGTTGGCTACACCTTC
CASSEWSRAVGYTF
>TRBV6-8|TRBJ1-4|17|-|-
TGTGCCAGCAGTTACTCCCCCTACCCCTACACAGGGGAAAAACTGTTTTTT
CASSYSPYPYTGEKLFF
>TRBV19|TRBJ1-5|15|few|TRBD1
TGTGCCAGTAGTACGACAGGGTTGAGCAATCAGCCCCAGCATTTT
CASSTTGLSNQPQHF
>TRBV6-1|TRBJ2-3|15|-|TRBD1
TGTGCCAGCAGTGAAGGGGACAGGGTAACAGATACGCAGTATTTT
CASSEGDRVTDTQYF
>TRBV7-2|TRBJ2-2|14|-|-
TGTGCCAGCAGCTTAGTTAAGGGGCCCGGGGAGCTGTTTTTT
CASSLVKGPGELFF
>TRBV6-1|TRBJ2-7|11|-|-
TGTGCCAGCAGTGAACTTTACGAGCAGTACTTC
CASSELYEQYF
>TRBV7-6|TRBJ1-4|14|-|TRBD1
TGTGCCAGCAGCTCGGGACAGGGTGATGAAAAACTGTTTTTT
CASSSGQGDEKLFF
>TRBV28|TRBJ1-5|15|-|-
TGTGCCAGCAGTTTAGGGACATTTAGCAATCAGCCCCAGCATTTT
CASSLGTFSNQPQHF
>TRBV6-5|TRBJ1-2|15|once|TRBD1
TGTGCCAGCAGTACTACAGGGGGCGCGAACTATGGCTACACCTTC
CASSTTGGANYGYTF
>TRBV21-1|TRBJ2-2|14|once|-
TGTGCCAGCAGCAAAGTTTCCCCAGCCGGGGAGCTGTTTTTT
CASSKVSPAGELFF
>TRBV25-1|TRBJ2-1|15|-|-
TGTGCCAGCAGTGTTTTTAGAGGCGGCGACAATGAGCAGTTCTTC
CASSVFRGGDNEQFF
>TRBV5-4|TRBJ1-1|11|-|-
TGTGCCAGCAACACCCCCACTGAAGCTTTCTTT
CASNTPTEAFF
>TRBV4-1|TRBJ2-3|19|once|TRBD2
TGCGCCAGCAGCCAAGATCAGGGACTAGCGGGGGTAGCAACAGATACGCAGTATTTT
CASSQDQGLAGVATDTQYF
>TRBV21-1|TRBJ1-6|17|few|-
TGTGCCAGCAGCCAGTCGGGCCTCAGGGGGCGCGGGTCACCCCTCCACTTT
CASSQSGLRGRGSPLHF
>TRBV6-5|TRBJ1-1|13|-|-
TGTGCCAGCAGTTCCCTGTCGAACACTGAAGCTTTCTTT
CASSSLSNTEAFF
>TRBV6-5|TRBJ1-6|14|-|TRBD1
TGTGCCAGCAGGGGGACAGAGAATAATTCACCCCTCCACTTT
CASRGTENNSPLHF
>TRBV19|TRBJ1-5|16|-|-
TGTGCCAGTAGTATGGATCAGGGGTATTTTCATCAGCCCCAGCATTTT
CASSMDQGYFHQPQHF
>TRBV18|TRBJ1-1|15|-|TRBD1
TGTGCCAGCTCACCGTCGGGACAGGGCAACACTGAAGCTTTCTTT
CASSPSGQGNTEAFF
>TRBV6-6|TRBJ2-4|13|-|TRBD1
TGTGCCAGCGAAGGGACAGGGAAAAACATTCAGTACTTC
CASEGTGKNIQYF
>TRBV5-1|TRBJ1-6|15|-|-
TGCGCCAGCAGCTTGGACGGGTTCTGGGATTCACCCCTCCACTTT
CASSLDGFWDSPLHF
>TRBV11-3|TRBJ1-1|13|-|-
TGTGCCAGCAGCTTTAACGGTAACACTGAAGCTTTCTTT
CASSFNGNTEAFF
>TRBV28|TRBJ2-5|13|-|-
TGTGCCAGCAGTTTAGGCAACCAAGAGACCCAGTACTTC
CASSLGNQETQYF
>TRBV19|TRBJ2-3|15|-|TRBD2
TGTGCCAGTAGAACTAGCGGACTAAGCACAGATACGCAGTATTTT
CASRTSGLSTDTQYF